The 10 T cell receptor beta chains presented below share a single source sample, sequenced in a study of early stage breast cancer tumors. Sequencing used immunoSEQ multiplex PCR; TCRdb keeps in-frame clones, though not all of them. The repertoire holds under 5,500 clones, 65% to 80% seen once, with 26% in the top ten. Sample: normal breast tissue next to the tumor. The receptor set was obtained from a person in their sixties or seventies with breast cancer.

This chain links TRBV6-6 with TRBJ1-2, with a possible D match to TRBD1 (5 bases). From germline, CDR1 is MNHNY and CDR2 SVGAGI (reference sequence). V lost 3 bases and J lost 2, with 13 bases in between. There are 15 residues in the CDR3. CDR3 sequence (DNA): TGTGCCAGCAGTTATGGGGGGACGGACAACTATGGCTACACCTTC. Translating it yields CASSYGGTDNYGYTF.

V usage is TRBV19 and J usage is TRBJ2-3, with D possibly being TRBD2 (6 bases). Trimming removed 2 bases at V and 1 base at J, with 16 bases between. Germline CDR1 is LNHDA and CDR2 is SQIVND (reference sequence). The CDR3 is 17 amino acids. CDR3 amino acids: CASSIRRDLGGTDTQYF. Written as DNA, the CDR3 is TGTGCCAGTAGTATACGGCGGGACCTTGGGGGCACAGATACGCAGTATTTT.

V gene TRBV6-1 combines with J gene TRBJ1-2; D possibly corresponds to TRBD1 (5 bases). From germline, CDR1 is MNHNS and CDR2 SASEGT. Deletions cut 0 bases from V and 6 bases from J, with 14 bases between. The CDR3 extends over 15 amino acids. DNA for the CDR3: TGTGCCAGCAGTGAAGCGCGGTGGAAAGGGGATGGCTACACCTTC. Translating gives CASSEARWKGDGYTF.

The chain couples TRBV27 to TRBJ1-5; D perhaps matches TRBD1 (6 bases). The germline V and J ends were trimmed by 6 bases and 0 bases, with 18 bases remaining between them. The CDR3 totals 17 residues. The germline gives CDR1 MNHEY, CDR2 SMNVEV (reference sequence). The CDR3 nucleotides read TGTGCCAGCAGGCCACAGGGAATCACGTATAGCAATCAGCCCCAGCATTTT. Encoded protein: CASRPQGITYSNQPQHF.

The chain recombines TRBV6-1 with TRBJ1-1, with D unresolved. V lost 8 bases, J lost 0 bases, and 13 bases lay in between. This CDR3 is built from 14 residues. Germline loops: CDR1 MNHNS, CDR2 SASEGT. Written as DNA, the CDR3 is TGTGCCAGCGGGCTACATATCATGAACACTGAAGCTTTCTTT. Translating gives CASGLHIMNTEAFF.

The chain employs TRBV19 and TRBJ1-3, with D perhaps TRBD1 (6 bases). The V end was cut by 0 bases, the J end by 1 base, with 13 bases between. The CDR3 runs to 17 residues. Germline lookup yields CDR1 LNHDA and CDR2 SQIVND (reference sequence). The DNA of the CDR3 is TGTGCCAGTAGTATAGATCTCGGACAGACTTCTGGAAACACCATATATTTT. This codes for CASSIDLGQTSGNTIYF.

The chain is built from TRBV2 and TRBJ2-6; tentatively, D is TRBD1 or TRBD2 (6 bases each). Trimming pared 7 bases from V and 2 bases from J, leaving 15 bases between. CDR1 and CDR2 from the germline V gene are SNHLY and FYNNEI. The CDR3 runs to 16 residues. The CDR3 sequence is CASNIAGGAGANVLTF. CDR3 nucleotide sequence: TGTGCCAGCAACATAGCCGGGGGCGCTGGGGCCAACGTCCTGACTTTC.

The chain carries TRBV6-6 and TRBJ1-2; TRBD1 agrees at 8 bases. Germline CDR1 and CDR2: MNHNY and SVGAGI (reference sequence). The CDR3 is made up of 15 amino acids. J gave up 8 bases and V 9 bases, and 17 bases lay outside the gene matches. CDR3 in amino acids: CASNKPGDRFEGYTF. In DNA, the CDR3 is TGTGCCAGTAATAAACCCGGGGACAGGTTCGAGGGCTACACCTTC.

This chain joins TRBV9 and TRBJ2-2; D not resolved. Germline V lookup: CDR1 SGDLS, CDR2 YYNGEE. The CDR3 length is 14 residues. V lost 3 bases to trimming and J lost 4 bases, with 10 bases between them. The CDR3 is CASSASFGTGELFF. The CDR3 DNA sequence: TGTGCCAGCAGCGCCAGCTTTGGCACCGGGGAGCTGTTTTTT.

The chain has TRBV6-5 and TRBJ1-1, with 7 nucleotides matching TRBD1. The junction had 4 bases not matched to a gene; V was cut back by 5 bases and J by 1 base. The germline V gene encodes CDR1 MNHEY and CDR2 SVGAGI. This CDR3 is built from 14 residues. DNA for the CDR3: TGTGCCAGCAGTCCTACAGGGGCGAACACTGAAGCTTTCTTT. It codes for CASSPTGANTEAFF.